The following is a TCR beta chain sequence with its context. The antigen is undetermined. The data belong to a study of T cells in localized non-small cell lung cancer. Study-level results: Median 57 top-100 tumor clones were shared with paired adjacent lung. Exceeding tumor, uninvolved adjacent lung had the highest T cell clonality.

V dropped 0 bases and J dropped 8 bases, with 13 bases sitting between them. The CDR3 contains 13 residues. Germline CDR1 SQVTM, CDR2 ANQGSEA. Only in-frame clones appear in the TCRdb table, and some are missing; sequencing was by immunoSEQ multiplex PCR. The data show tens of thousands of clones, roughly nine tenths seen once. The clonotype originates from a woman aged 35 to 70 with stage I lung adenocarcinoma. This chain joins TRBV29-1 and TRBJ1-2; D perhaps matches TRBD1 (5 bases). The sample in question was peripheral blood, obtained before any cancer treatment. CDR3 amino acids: CSVEDQGGVGYTF. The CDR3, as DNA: TGCAGCGTTGAAGATCAGGGAGGGGTAGGCTACACCTTC.